Shown below are 7 T cell receptor beta chains from a single sample sequenced in a study of blood T cell repertoires in COVID-19. The method was immunoSEQ multiplex PCR; TCRdb's version includes in-frame clones alone and lacks a portion of them. Found here are 200,000 to 300,000 clones, less than 90% of them singletons; the top ten hold roughly 1.8%. The sequenced sample was peripheral blood. The source is a man younger than 40 with active or convalescent COVID-19.

This chain links TRBV6-6 with TRBJ2-2, with D perhaps matching TRBD1 (5 bases). Germline CDR1 is MNHNY and CDR2 is SVGAGI (reference sequence). This CDR3 is built from 15 residues. The V end lost 2 bases, the J end lost 7 bases, and 14 bases lay between the germline ends. This CDR3 is CASSYRGVLSGELFF. The CDR3, as DNA: TGTGCCAGCAGTTACAGGGGCGTCTTAAGCGGGGAGCTGTTTTTT.

This chain connects TRBV7-2 to TRBJ1-2; D ambiguous. The CDR3 contains 14 residues. Germline V gene lookup returns CDR1 SGHTA and CDR2 FQGNSA. Trimming cost V 4 bases and J 0 bases, with 9 bases left between them. Here the CDR3 reads CASSWEFPNYGYTF. CDR3 DNA: TGTGCCAGCAGCTGGGAGTTCCCTAACTATGGCTACACCTTC.

This clone was picked up a small number of times. The chain links TRBV7-8 to TRBJ2-3; 8 nucleotides line up with TRBD1. Germline-derived CDR1 and CDR2 are SGHVS and FQNEAQ. This CDR3 is built from 15 residues. V shed 5 bases and J 5 bases; nucleotides not matched to a gene: 9. This chain's CDR3 is CASSRGTGQGDTQYF. CDR3 nucleotides: TGTGCCAGCAGCAGAGGGACAGGCCAAGGAGATACGCAGTATTTT.

The CDR3, as DNA: TGTGCCAGCAGTTATGGGCAGCCTTATAATTCACCCCTCCACTTT. Protein product: CASSYGQPYNSPLHF. J is TRBJ1-6 and V is TRBV6-2 or TRBV6-3; D uncertain. Germline V gene data show CDR1 as MNHEY and CDR2 as SVGEGT. The CDR3 extends over 15 amino acids. Trimming shortened V by 3 bases and J by 4 bases, and 10 bases separated the two germline ends.

CDR3 coding DNA: TGTGCCAGCAGTTACCGGGGTCGTACGGGCTATGGCTACACCTTC. Residues: CASSYRGRTGYGYTF. The chain is built from TRBV6-5 and TRBJ1-2; no reliable D call. Trimming pared 2 bases from V and 4 bases from J, leaving 14 bases between. Per germline, CDR1 MNHEY and CDR2 SVGAGI. The CDR3 runs 15 residues.

The chain couples TRBV4-1 to TRBJ2-7, with D uncertain. This CDR3 is built from 12 residues. V gave up 4 bases and J gave up 7 bases, with 11 bases separating them. Germline V lookup: CDR1 MGHRA, CDR2 YSYEKL. Here the CDR3 DNA reads TGCGCCAGCAGCCCTCGGTCCGGGGAGCAGTACTTC. This codes for CASSPRSGEQYF.

The chain employs TRBV15 and TRBJ2-1; 12 bases match TRBD2. There are 17 residues in the CDR3. V shed 3 bases and J 8 bases; nucleotides not matched to a gene: 11. CDR1 and CDR2 (germline): LNHNV, YYDKDF (reference sequence). DNA of the CDR3: TGTGCCACCAGCAGCGACGACTCTAGCGGGGGGGCCGATGAGCAGTTCTTC. Residues: CATSSDDSSGGADEQFF.